This is a list of T cell receptor beta chains from one sample in a study of cytomegalovirus exposure and HLA in healthy donors. The assay was immunoSEQ multiplex PCR, and TCRdb's table has in-frame clones only and misses some. The top ten clones hold roughly 0.097% of a sample with 180,000 or so clones, 82% of them seen once. Sequencing was carried out using PBMCs. The receptor source for this set is a boy younger than 10 in good health and CMV-seronegative. Both conserved end residues are part of each CDR3. D genes are given only for firm matches. The size of a clone is reported for some rows only, either as once, few or many, or as a class for expanded clones.

j_call clone_size d_call v_call cdr3_aa cdr3_nt
TRBJ1-1 NA TRBD1 TRBV29-1 CSDGTVNTEAFF TGCAGCGACGGGACAGTGAACACTGAAGCTTTCTTT
TRBJ2-1 NA TRBD2 TRBV6-4 CASSPGLAENYNEQFF TGTGCCAGCAGCCCGGGACTAGCCGAAAACTACAATGAGCAGTTCTTC
TRBJ1-1 once TRBD1 TRBV6-5 CASRETGVTEAFF TGTGCCAGCAGAGAAACAGGGGTTACTGAAGCTTTCTTT
TRBJ2-3 once NA TRBV6-5 CARKVPRLVTDTQYF TGTGCCCGTAAAGTACCGCGGTTGGTCACAGATACGCAGTATTTT
TRBJ1-2 NA TRBD1 TRBV2 CASRIPDRGGHGYTF TGTGCCAGCAGGATACCAGACAGGGGAGGGCATGGCTACACCTTC
TRBJ1-6 NA NA TRBV6-5 CASSYDRISPLHF TGTGCCAGCAGTTACGACAGAATTTCACCCCTCCACTTT
TRBJ2-7 few TRBD2 TRBV4-1 CASSQRMTSGAYEQYF TGCGCCAGCAGCCAACGAATGACTAGCGGGGCCTACGAGCAGTACTTC
TRBJ2-3 NA TRBD2 TRBV6-6 CASHYTRGGQADTQYF TGTGCCAGTCATTATACCCGGGGGGGGCAAGCAGATACGCAGTATTTT
TRBJ1-1 NA TRBD1 TRBV27 CASSPQTGFTEAFF TGTGCCAGCAGTCCCCAGACAGGGTTCACTGAAGCTTTCTTT
TRBJ2-7 NA NA TRBV6-6 CASRPSGVAYEQYF TGTGCCAGCAGACCCAGCGGCGTAGCCTACGAGCAGTACTTC
TRBJ1-2 NA NA TRBV7-2 CASSPDSYYGYTF TGTGCCAGCAGCCCCGACAGTTACTATGGCTACACCTTC
TRBJ2-7 NA NA TRBV6-1 CASITGMGLYEQYF TGTGCCAGCATTACAGGGATGGGCCTTTACGAGCAGTACTTC
TRBJ1-4 NA NA TRBV4-3 CASSPRETWRTNEKLFF TGCGCCAGCAGCCCCCGGGAGACTTGGCGGACGAATGAAAAACTGTTTTTT
TRBJ2-3 NA NA TRBV9 CASSVGQTDTQYF TGTGCCAGCAGCGTAGGGCAGACAGATACGCAGTATTTT
TRBJ2-1 NA NA TRBV18 CASSPAGANEQFF TGTGCCAGCTCACCAGCGGGGGCCAATGAGCAGTTCTTC
TRBJ2-3 NA NA TRBV4-2 CASSQARTSTDTQYF TGTGCCAGCAGCCAAGCCCGAACTAGTACAGATACGCAGTATTTT
TRBJ2-1 NA TRBD2 TRBV19 CASSVNTGTSNEQFF TGTGCCAGTAGCGTGAATACCGGGACTAGCAATGAGCAGTTCTTC
TRBJ2-7 NA NA TRBV4-1 CASSQATASYEQYF TGCGCCAGCAGCCAAGCGACAGCCTCCTACGAGCAGTACTTC
TRBJ1-2 NA TRBD1 TRBV6-5 CASSTTGLVGYTF TGTGCCAGCAGTACGACAGGGTTGGTTGGCTACACCTTC
TRBJ1-4 NA TRBD1 TRBV9 CASSVGGTGSEKLFF TGTGCCAGCAGCGTAGGCGGGACAGGGAGTGAAAAACTGTTTTTT
TRBJ1-1 few TRBD1 TRBV5-1 CASSFSGGNTEAFF TGCGCCAGCAGCTTCTCAGGGGGAAACACTGAAGCTTTCTTT
TRBJ2-6 NA NA TRBV5-6 CASSSSTGSGANVLTF TGTGCCAGCAGCTCTTCTACAGGGTCTGGGGCCAACGTCCTGACTTTC
TRBJ1-6 NA NA TRBV4-3 CASSLQVAGGNSPLHF TGCGCCAGCAGTCTACAGGTGGCCGGTGGTAATTCACCCCTCCACTTT
TRBJ1-1 few NA TRBV5-6 CASSLISGTEAFF TGTGCCAGCAGCTTAATTTCGGGCACTGAAGCTTTCTTT
TRBJ1-1 NA NA TRBV18 CASSPGTMNTEAFF TGTGCCAGCTCACCGGGGACTATGAACACTGAAGCTTTCTTT
TRBJ1-4 NA NA TRBV7-9 CASSPQVVKEKLFF TGTGCCAGCAGTCCCCAGGTGGTTAAAGAAAAACTGTTTTTT
TRBJ2-7 once NA TRBV2 CASSEELAGQQYF TGTGCCAGCAGTGAGGAACTAGCCGGCCAGCAGTACTTC
TRBJ1-3 NA TRBD1 TRBV11-2 CASSLTGGLSSGNTIYF TGTGCCAGCAGCTTAACAGGGGGCCTTAGCTCTGGAAACACCATATATTTT
TRBJ2-1 once NA TRBV5-5 CASSLAPSLSNEQFF TGTGCCAGCAGCTTGGCCCCCTCCCTCTCCAATGAGCAGTTCTTC
TRBJ1-1 NA NA TRBV19 CASSRLPGVPEAFF TGTGCCAGTAGTAGGCTTCCGGGGGTCCCTGAAGCTTTCTTT
TRBJ1-2 NA TRBD1 TRBV5-1 CASSPRTGTGLGTF TGCGCCAGCAGCCCACGTACCGGGACAGGGTTAGGCACCTTC
TRBJ2-1 NA NA TRBV11-2 CASRPGLGGGPYNEQFF TGTGCCAGCAGGCCCGGACTTGGGGGGGGCCCCTACAATGAGCAGTTCTTC
TRBJ2-5 NA NA TRBV9 CASSPYHGYQETQYF TGTGCCAGCAGCCCTTATCATGGCTACCAAGAGACCCAGTACTTC
TRBJ2-3 NA TRBD2 TRBV7-3 CASSPHGSGGDLTDTQYF TGTGCCAGCAGCCCTCACGGTAGCGGGGGGGATCTCACAGATACGCAGTATTTT
TRBJ2-2 NA NA TRBV7-8 CASSLRRIAVTGELFF TGTGCCAGCAGCTTACGGCGGATTGCAGTAACCGGGGAGCTGTTTTTT
TRBJ1-3 NA NA TRBV7-2 CASSRLRVPGNTIYF TGTGCCAGCAGCAGACTCAGGGTACCTGGAAACACCATATATTTT
TRBJ1-5 NA NA TRBV25-1 CASSEYGPWRVSNQPQHF TGTGCCAGCAGTGAATATGGTCCGTGGAGGGTTAGCAATCAGCCCCAGCATTTT